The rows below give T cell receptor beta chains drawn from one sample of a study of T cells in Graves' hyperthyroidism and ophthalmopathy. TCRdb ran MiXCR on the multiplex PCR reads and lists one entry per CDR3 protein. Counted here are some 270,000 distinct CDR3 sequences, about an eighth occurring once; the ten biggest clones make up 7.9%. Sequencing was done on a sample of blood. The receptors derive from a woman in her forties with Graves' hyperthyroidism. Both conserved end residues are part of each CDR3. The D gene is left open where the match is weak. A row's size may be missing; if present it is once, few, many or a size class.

TGTGCCAGCAGCCTGCTTGGGAGTTCGGCAGATACGCAGTATTTT CASSLLGSSADTQYF TRBJ2-3 NA many TRBV13
TGTGCCAGCAGGCCCGGAGGCCTCCTGGGAGATACGCAGTATTTT CASRPGGLLGDTQYF TRBJ2-3 NA many TRBV6-1
TGTGCCAGCAGCCTCCCGGGGGTGGGCGGATTGGAGCAGTACTTC CASSLPGVGGLEQYF TRBJ2-7 NA many TRBV7-9
TGCAGTGCCGGGGGAGGGACAGGGGGCATGGAGACCCAGTACTTC CSAGGGTGGMETQYF TRBJ2-5 TRBD1 many TRBV20-1
TGTGCCAGCAGCTCAAGAGGGACTAGCGCCTACAATGAGCAGTTCTTC CASSSRGTSAYNEQFF TRBJ2-1 TRBD2 few TRBV7-9
TGCGCCAGCAGCTTGGGGGACAGGGGAGGCTACACCTTC CASSLGDRGGYTF TRBJ1-2 TRBD1 many TRBV5-1
TGTGCCAGCAGTTTCCAACGGGGGCCCCAGCATTTT CASSFQRGPQHF TRBJ1-5 NA NA TRBV12-3/TRBV12-4
TGCAGCGTTTTTGGCCACTGGGGGGATACGAACACCGGGGAGCTGTTTTTT CSVFGHWGDTNTGELFF TRBJ2-2 NA NA TRBV29-1
TGTGCCAGCAGCTCCCCGACTAGCGGGAGGGGTAATGAGCAGTTCTTC CASSSPTSGRGNEQFF TRBJ2-1 TRBD2 few TRBV7-9
TGTGCCAGTAGCTGGGACAACAATCAGCCCCAGCATTTT CASSWDNNQPQHF TRBJ1-5 NA many TRBV19
TGTGCCACGGGAAGCGGGGCCTCCTACAATGAGCAGTTCTTC CATGSGASYNEQFF TRBJ2-1 TRBD2 NA TRBV19
TGTGCCAGCAAATCGAGGGGTCACACCGGGGAGCTGTTTTTT CASKSRGHTGELFF TRBJ2-2 NA few TRBV6-4
TGCAGCGCTACGGACCGGTACACTGAAGCTTTCTTT CSATDRYTEAFF TRBJ1-1 NA many TRBV29-1
TGTGCCAGCTCAGAAGGTTACAGGTCGGATGAGCAGTTCTTC CASSEGYRSDEQFF TRBJ2-1 NA NA TRBV6-2/TRBV6-3
TGTGCCAGCAGTTCCCTCGCCGGGGAGCTGTTTTTT CASSSLAGELFF TRBJ2-2 NA few TRBV12-3/TRBV12-4
TGCGCCAGCAGCAGTTCCGGGACAGGGGTTGGCTACACCTTC CASSSSGTGVGYTF TRBJ1-2 TRBD1 many TRBV5-1
TGTGCCAGTAGTGAAGACAGGGTGTGGCAGCCCCAGCATTTT CASSEDRVWQPQHF TRBJ1-5 TRBD1 many TRBV19
TGCAGTGCTAGACAGGTGTCAGCTAACTATGGCTACACCTTC CSARQVSANYGYTF TRBJ1-2 NA many TRBV20-1
TGTGCCAGCAGTATCAAGGGGGGCATCCGGGGCAATCAGCCCCAGCATTTT CASSIKGGIRGNQPQHF TRBJ1-5 NA many TRBV28
TGTGCCAGCAGTTCAAGAGCGACAGGGAATAGCAATCAGCCCCAGCATTTT CASSSRATGNSNQPQHF TRBJ1-5 TRBD1 many TRBV12-3/TRBV12-4
TGTGCCAGCAGTTACTCCGGATCGGCGGGAAACACCATATATTTT CASSYSGSAGNTIYF TRBJ1-3 NA many TRBV6-6
TGTGCCAGCAGTTACTCCCGCAGGGGGAATAGTTCTTCCTACGAGCAGTACTTC CASSYSRRGNSSSYEQYF TRBJ2-7 TRBD1 many TRBV6-5
TGTGCCAGCAGCCCCAGCGGGGGGCCCGCCAATGAGCAGTTCTTC CASSPSGGPANEQFF TRBJ2-1 TRBD2 many TRBV12-3/TRBV12-4
TGTGCCATCAGGGAAGGAGATCAGCCCCAGCATTTT CAIREGDQPQHF TRBJ1-5 NA many TRBV10-3
TGTGCCAGCAGGCCTCCAGCTAGCACTGAAGCTTTCTTT CASRPPASTEAFF TRBJ1-1 NA many TRBV28
TGTGCCAGCAGTTTCACAGGGGGGAATCAGCCCCAGCATTTT CASSFTGGNQPQHF TRBJ1-5 TRBD1 few TRBV6-1
TGTGCCAGCAGCCACACGGGAGGGACAGGCAATCAGCCCCAGCATTTT CASSHTGGTGNQPQHF TRBJ1-5 TRBD1 many TRBV12-3/TRBV12-4
TGTGCCAGCAGGACAGTTGATGGGACTGAAGCTTTCTTT CASRTVDGTEAFF TRBJ1-1 NA medium-sized TRBV28
TGTGCCAGCAGCTTTCGTGGGGGCTTAGGCACTGAAGCTTTCTTT CASSFRGGLGTEAFF TRBJ1-1 NA many TRBV7-8
TGTGCCAGCAGCACCAGACTAGCGGGGACAGATACGCAGTATTTT CASSTRLAGTDTQYF TRBJ2-3 TRBD2 NA TRBV5-4
TGTGCCAGCAGAGGGACGGGGAATAACTATGGCTACACCTTC CASRGTGNNYGYTF TRBJ1-2 NA NA TRBV2
TGTGCCAGCAGCCAGCTGGACAGGGGTACTAATGAAAAACTGTTTTTT CASSQLDRGTNEKLFF TRBJ1-4 TRBD1 many TRBV3-1
TGTGCCAGCAGCCTCCCCGGGACAGGATCCTACAATGAGCAGTTCTTC CASSLPGTGSYNEQFF TRBJ2-1 TRBD1 once TRBV12-3/TRBV12-4
TGTGCCAGCGGGTATACCGGGACTAGCGAATATTTT CASGYTGTSEYF TRBJ1-3 NA NA TRBV7-8
TGCGCCAGCAGTGACAACGGCTATGGCTACACCTTC CASSDNGYGYTF TRBJ1-2 NA few TRBV10-1
TGCAGTGGGACTAGCGCAGATACGCAGTATTTT CSGTSADTQYF TRBJ2-3 TRBD2 many TRBV20-1
NA CASSLGMGGAHNEQFF TRBJ2-1 NA NA TRBV12-3/TRBV12-4
TGTGCCAGCAGGGTCCAAAGCTCCTACAATGAGCAGTTCTTC CASRVQSSYNEQFF TRBJ2-1 NA many TRBV27
TGTGCCAGCACCCCTGGGGACAGGGGGCGAGAGACCCAGTACTTC CASTPGDRGRETQYF TRBJ2-5 TRBD1 many TRBV12-3/TRBV12-4
TGCAGTGGCCTGACTAGCGGGAGTCCCTGGCACGAGCAGTACTTC CSGLTSGSPWHEQYF TRBJ2-7 TRBD2 NA TRBV20-1
TGTGCCACTGGGGACAGGCTCAATCAGCCCCAGCATTTT CATGDRLNQPQHF TRBJ1-5 TRBD1 many TRBV19
TGTGCCAGCAGCTTCGGGACAGGGGGCCGATATGGCTACACCTTC CASSFGTGGRYGYTF TRBJ1-2 TRBD1 many TRBV11-3